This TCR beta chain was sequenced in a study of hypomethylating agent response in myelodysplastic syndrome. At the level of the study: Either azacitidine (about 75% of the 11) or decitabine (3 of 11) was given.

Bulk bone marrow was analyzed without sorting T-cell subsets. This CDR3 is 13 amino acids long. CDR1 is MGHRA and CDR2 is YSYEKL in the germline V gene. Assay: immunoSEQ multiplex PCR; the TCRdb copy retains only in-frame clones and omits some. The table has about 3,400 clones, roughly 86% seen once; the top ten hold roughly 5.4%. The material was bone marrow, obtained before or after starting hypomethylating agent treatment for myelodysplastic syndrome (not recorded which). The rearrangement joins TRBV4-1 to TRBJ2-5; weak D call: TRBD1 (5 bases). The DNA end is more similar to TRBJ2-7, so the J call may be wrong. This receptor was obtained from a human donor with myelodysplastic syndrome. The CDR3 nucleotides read TGCGCCAGCAGCGAAGGGGTGGCCTACGAGCAGTACTTC. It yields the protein CASSEGVAYEQYF.